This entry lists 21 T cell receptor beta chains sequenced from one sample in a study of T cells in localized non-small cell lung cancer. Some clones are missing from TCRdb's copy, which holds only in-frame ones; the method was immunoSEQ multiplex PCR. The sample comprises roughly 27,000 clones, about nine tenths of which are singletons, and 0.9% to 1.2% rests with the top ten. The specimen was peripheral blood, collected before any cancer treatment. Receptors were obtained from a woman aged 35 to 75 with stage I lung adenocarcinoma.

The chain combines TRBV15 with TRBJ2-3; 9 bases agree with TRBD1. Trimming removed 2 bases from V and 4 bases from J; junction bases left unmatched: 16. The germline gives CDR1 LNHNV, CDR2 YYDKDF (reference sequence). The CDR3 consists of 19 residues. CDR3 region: CATSRSRGGTGLKADTQYF. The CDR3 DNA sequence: TGTGCCACCAGCAGATCCAGAGGAGGGACAGGGCTAAAAGCAGATACGCAGTATTTT.

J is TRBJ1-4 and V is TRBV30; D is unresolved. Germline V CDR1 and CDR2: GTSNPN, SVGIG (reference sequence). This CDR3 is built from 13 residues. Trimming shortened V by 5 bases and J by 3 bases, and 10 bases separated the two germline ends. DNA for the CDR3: TGTGCCTGGCGGGGAGAATCTAATGAAAAACTGTTTTTT. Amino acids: CAWRGESNEKLFF.

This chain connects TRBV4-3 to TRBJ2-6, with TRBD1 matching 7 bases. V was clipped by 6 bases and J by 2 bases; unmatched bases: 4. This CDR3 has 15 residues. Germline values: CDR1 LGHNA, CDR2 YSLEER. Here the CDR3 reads CASSPDRAGANVLTF. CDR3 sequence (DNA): TGCGCCAGCAGTCCAGACAGGGCTGGGGCCAACGTCCTGACTTTC.

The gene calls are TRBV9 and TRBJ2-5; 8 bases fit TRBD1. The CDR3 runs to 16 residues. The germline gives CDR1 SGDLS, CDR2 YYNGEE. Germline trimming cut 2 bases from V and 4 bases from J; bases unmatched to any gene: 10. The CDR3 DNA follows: TGTGCCAGCAGCGTCGGTACAGGGGGGAAAAGAGAGACCCAGTACTTC. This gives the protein CASSVGTGGKRETQYF.

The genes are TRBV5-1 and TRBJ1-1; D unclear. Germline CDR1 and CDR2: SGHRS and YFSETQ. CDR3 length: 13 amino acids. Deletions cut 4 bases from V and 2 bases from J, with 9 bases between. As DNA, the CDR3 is TGCGCCAGCAGCGTAACAGAAAACACTGAAGCTTTCTTT. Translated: CASSVTENTEAFF.

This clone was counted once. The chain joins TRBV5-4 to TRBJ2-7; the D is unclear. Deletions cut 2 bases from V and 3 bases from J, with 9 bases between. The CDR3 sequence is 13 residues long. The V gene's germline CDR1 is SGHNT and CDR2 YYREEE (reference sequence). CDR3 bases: TGTGCCAGCAGCTTAGATCGGATCTACGAGCAGTACTTC. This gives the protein CASSLDRIYEQYF. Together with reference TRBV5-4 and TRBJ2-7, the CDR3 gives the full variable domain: ETGVTQSPTHLIKTRGQQVTLRCSSQSGHNTVSWYQQALGQGPQFIFQYYREEENGRGNFPPRFSGLQFPNYSSELNVNALELDDSALYLCASSLDRIYEQYFGPGTRLTVT.

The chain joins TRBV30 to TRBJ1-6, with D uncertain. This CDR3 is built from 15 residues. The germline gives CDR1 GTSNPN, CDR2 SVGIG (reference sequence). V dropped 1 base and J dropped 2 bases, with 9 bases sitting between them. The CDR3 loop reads CAWSAFEAYNSPLHF. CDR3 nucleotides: TGTGCCTGGAGTGCCTTCGAGGCCTATAATTCACCCCTCCACTTT.

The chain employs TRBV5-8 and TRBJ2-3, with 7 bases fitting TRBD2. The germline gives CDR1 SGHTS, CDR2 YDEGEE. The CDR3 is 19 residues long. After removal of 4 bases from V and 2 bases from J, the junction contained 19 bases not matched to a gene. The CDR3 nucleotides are TGTGCCAGCAGCCCTGGGGAATTAGGACTAGTCCCGGACACAGATACGCAGTATTTT. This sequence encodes CASSPGELGLVPDTDTQYF.

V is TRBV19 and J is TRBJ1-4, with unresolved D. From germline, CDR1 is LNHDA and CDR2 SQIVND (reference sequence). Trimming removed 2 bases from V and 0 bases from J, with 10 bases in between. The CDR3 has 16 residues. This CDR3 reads CASSIRPGATNEKLFF. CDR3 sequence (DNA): TGTGCCAGTAGTATAAGGCCAGGCGCAACTAATGAAAAACTGTTTTTT.

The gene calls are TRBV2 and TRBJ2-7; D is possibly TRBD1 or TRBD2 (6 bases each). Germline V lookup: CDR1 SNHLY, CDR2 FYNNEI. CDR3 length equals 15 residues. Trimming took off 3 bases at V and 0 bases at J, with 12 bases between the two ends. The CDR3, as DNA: TGTGCCAGCAGTGATGAAGGGGGGAGCTCCTACGAGCAGTACTTC. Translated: CASSDEGGSSYEQYF.

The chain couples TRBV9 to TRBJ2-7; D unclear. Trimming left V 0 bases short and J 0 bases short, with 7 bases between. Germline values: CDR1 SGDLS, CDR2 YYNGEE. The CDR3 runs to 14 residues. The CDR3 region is CASSVGVDSYEQYF. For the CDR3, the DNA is TGTGCCAGCAGCGTAGGAGTTGACTCCTACGAGCAGTACTTC. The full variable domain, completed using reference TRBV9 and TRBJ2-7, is DSGVTQTPKHLITATGQRVTLRCSPRSGDLSVYWYQQSLDQGLQFLIQYYNGEERAKGNILERFSAQQFPDLHSELNLSSLELGDSALYFCASSVGVDSYEQYFGPGTRLTVT.

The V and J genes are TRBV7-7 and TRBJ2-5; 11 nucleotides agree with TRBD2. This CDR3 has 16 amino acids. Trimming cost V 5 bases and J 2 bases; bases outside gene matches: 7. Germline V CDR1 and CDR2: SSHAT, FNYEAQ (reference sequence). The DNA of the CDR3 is TGTGCCAGCAGCCGCGGGCTAGCGGGGGGTCAAGAGACCCAGTACTTC. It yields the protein CASSRGLAGGQETQYF.

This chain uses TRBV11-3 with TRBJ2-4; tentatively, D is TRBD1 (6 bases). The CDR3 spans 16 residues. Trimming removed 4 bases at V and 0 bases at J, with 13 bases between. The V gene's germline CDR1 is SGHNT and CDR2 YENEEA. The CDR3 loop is CASSSRQDLAKNIQYF. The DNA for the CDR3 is TGTGCCAGCAGCTCCCGACAGGACCTAGCCAAAAACATTCAGTACTTC.

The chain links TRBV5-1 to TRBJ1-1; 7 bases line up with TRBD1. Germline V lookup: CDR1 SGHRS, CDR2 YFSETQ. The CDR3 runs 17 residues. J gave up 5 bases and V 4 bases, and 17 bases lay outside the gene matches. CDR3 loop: CASSPRGGGEEKTEAFF. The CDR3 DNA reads TGCGCCAGCAGCCCCCGGGGAGGGGGCGAGGAGAAAACTGAAGCTTTCTTT.

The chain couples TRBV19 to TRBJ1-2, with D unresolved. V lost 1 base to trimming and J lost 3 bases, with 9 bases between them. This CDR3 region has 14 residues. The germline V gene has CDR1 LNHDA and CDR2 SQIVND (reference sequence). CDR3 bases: TGTGCCAGTAGTATAGGGGGTTCCGACTATGGCTACACCTTC. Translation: CASSIGGSDYGYTF.

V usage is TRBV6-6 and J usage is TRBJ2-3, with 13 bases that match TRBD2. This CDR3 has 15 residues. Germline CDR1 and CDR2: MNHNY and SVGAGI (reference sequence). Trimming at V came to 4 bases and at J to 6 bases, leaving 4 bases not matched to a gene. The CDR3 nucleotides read TGTGCCAGCAGTTCAACTAGCGGGAGGGGGGATACGCAGTATTTT. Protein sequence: CASSSTSGRGDTQYF.

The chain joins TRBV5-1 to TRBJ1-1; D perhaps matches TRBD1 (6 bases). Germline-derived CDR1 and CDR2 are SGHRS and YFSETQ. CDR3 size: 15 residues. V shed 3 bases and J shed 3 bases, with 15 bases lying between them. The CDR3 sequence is CASSSIPGVDTEAFF. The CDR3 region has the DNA TGCGCCAGCAGCTCGATACCAGGGGTGGACACTGAAGCTTTCTTT.

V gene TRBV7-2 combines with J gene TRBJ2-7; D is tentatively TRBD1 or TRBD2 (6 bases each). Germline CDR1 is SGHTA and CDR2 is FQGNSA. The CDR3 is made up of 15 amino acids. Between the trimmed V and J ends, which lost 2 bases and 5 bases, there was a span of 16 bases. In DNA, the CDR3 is TGTGCCAGCAGCTTAAACTACAGGGACTCGAACGAGCAGTACTTC. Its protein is CASSLNYRDSNEQYF.

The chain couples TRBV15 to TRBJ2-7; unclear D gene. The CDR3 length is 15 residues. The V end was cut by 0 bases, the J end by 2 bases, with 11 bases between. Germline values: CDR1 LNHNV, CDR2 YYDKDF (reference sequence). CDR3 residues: CATSRDRARTYEQYF. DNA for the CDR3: TGTGCCACCAGCAGAGATCGAGCCAGGACCTACGAGCAGTACTTC.

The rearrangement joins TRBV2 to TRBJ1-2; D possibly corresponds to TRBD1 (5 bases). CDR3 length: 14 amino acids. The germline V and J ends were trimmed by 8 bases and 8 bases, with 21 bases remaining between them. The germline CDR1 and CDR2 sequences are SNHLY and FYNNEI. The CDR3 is CASANRPGPKGYTF. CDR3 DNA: TGTGCCAGCGCTAACCGGCCAGGGCCCAAGGGCTACACCTTC.

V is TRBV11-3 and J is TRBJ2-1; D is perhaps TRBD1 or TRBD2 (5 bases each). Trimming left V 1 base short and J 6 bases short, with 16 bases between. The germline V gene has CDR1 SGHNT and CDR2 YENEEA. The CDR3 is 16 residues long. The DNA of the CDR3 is TGTGCCAGCAGCTTAGTGGGGGTGGTTGATGGCAATGAGCAGTTCTTC. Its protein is CASSLVGVVDGNEQFF.